Each of the 32 T cell receptor beta chains below was sequenced from the same sample in a study of cytomegalovirus exposure and HLA in healthy donors (dated by TCRdb to 2015 to 2018). Libraries were constructed by the immunoSEQ multiplex PCR assay. For the multiplex PCR, a mixture combining 60 forward primers for TCR Vbeta segments and 13 reverse primers for TCR Jbeta segments was used. Sourced from immuneACCESS, this table was stored by TCRdb with only in-frame sequences that have V and J called. A share of the clones is absent; for the studies checked, an unresolved V gene accounts for under half, and the remainder has no known explanation. The table for this sample records around 100,000 clones. The ten largest clones capture under 7% of the sample. The sequenced sample was PBMCs. The source is a man aged 40-49 years in good health and CMV-seropositive.

V usage is TRBV28 and J usage is TRBJ1-5; D is perhaps TRBD1 (5 bases). CDR1 is MDHEN and CDR2 is SYDVKM in the germline V gene. Trimming shortened V by 6 bases and J by 6 bases, and 18 bases separated the two germline ends. The CDR3 extends over 15 amino acids. DNA of the CDR3: TGTGCCAGCAGGCCTGGGACTTCCCCAACTCAGCCCCAGCATTTT. It specifies CASRPGTSPTQPQHF.

The chain combines TRBV7-6 with TRBJ2-2, with a possible D match to TRBD1 (6 bases). The CDR3 spans 15 residues. CDR1 is SGHVS, CDR2 FNYEAQ, per germline. Trimming cost V 3 bases and J 4 bases, with 12 bases left between them. Written as DNA, the CDR3 is TGTGCCAGCAGCTTGGACGGACAGAGCACCGGGGAGCTGTTTTTT. Translating it yields CASSLDGQSTGELFF. The complete variable domain, with remaining parts taken from reference TRBV7-6 and TRBJ2-2, reads GAGVSQSPRYKVTKRGQDVALRCDPISGHVSLYWYRQALGQGPEFLTYFNYEAQQDKSGLPNDRFSAERPEGSISTLTIQRTEQRDSAMYRCASSLDGQSTGELFFGEGSRLTVL.

The chain employs TRBV18 and TRBJ2-6; TRBD1 agrees at 8 bases. The CDR3 length is 20 residues. The trim removed 3 bases at V and 1 base at J, leaving 14 bases unmatched. Germline-derived CDR1 and CDR2 are KGHSH and LQKENI. The CDR3 sequence: CASSPRTGQSLSSGANVLTF. The CDR3 DNA sequence: TGTGCCAGCTCACCTCGGACAGGGCAATCATTATCGTCTGGGGCCAACGTCCTGACTTTC.

The chain uses TRBV11-1 and TRBJ2-1, with D possibly matching TRBD2 (5 bases). This CDR3 is built from 14 residues. Germline CDR1 and CDR2: SGHAT and FQDESV (reference sequence). Deletions cut 0 bases from V and 4 bases from J, with 7 bases between. CDR3 protein: CASSLAGAYNEQFF. CDR3 in DNA: TGTGCCAGCAGCTTAGCGGGAGCATACAATGAGCAGTTCTTC. Full variable domain (missing parts from reference TRBV11-1 and TRBJ2-1): EAEVAQSPRYKITEKSQAVAFWCDPISGHATLYWYRQILGQGPELLVQFQDESVVDDSQLPKDRFSAERLKGVDSTLKIQPAELGDSAMYLCASSLAGAYNEQFFGPGTRLTVL.

The rearrangement joins TRBV7-6 to TRBJ2-1; no firm D call. V was shortened by 6 bases and J by 6 bases, with 6 bases between the two germline ends. The CDR3 contains 11 residues. Germline assignment: CDR1 SGHVS and CDR2 FNYEAQ. CDR3 loop: CASSPGNEQFF. CDR3 sequence (DNA): TGTGCCAGCAGTCCCGGCAATGAGCAGTTCTTC.

This sequence joins TRBV5-1 and TRBJ1-1; D perhaps matches TRBD1 (6 bases). Germline V gives CDR1 SGHRS, CDR2 YFSETQ. V was shortened by 3 bases and J by 6 bases, with 18 bases between the two germline ends. There are 15 residues in the CDR3. CDR3 region: CASSYRQADIAEAFF. CDR3 sequence (DNA): TGCGCCAGCAGCTACCGACAGGCCGATATCGCTGAAGCTTTCTTT. Filled out from reference TRBV5-1 and TRBJ1-1, the complete variable domain reads KAGVTQTPRYLIKTRGQQVTLSCSPISGHRSVSWYQQTPGQGLQFLFEYFSETQRNKGNFPGRFSGRQFSNSRSEMNVSTLELGDSALYLCASSYRQADIAEAFFGQGTRLTVV.

This sequence joins TRBV27 and TRBJ2-7, with TRBD2 matching over 11 bases. The germline V gene has CDR1 MNHEY and CDR2 SMNVEV (reference sequence). J was trimmed by 2 bases and V by 5 bases; bases with no gene match: 5. This CDR3 spans 15 amino acids. CDR3 sequence: CASSPGTSGAYEQYF. CDR3 in DNA: TGTGCCAGCAGTCCCGGGACTAGCGGCGCCTACGAGCAGTACTTC.

This chain links TRBV5-6 with TRBJ1-1; 8 bases line up with TRBD1. In germline, CDR1 is SGHDT, CDR2 YYEEEE. The J segment lost 0 bases and the V segment lost 2 bases, leaving 3 bases of the junction unmatched. The CDR3 is 15 residues long. CDR3 nucleotide sequence: TGTGCCAGCAGCTTCGGGACAGGTCTGAACACTGAAGCTTTCTTT. Translated, it gives CASSFGTGLNTEAFF.

V usage is TRBV7-2 and J usage is TRBJ1-1; TRBD1 is a possible D gene (5 bases). Germline CDR1 and CDR2: SGHTA and FQGNSA. V lost 5 bases to trimming and J lost 10 bases, with 14 bases between them. The length of the CDR3 is 12 residues. Here the CDR3 DNA reads TGTGCCAGCAGCCCGCAGGGCCCACGAGCTTTCTTT. Residues: CASSPQGPRAFF.

The chain uses TRBV5-6 and TRBJ1-2, with a possible D match to TRBD1 (6 bases). The CDR3 runs 14 residues. Trimming pared 2 bases from V and 8 bases from J, leaving 16 bases between. From germline, CDR1 is SGHDT and CDR2 YYEEEE. The DNA of the CDR3 is TGTGCCAGCAGCTTACGAACAGGGACCGTCGGCTACACCTTC. Amino acid sequence: CASSLRTGTVGYTF.

The chain recombines TRBV28 with TRBJ1-2; 8 bases align to TRBD1. The CDR3 sequence is 15 residues long. Germline-derived CDR1 and CDR2 are MDHEN and SYDVKM. V shed 3 bases and J 3 bases; nucleotides not matched to a gene: 6. CDR3 sequence: CASSFNTGGDYGYTF. CDR3 sequence (DNA): TGTGCCAGCAGTTTTAATACAGGGGGTGACTATGGCTACACCTTC.

V usage is TRBV19 and J usage is TRBJ1-1, with TRBD1 matching 8 bases. V trimming: 5 bases; J trimming: 2 bases; junction bases outside the gene matches: 7. The CDR3 consists of 15 residues. Germline-derived CDR1 and CDR2 are LNHDA and SQIVND (reference sequence). Written as DNA, the CDR3 is TGTGCCAGTAGTTCCTACCAGGGGGCCAACACTGAAGCTTTCTTT. It is translated as CASSSYQGANTEAFF.

This chain joins TRBV15 and TRBJ2-7; 8 bases are a match to TRBD2. The germline gives CDR1 LNHNV, CDR2 YYDKDF (reference sequence). V was clipped by 8 bases and J by 6 bases; unmatched bases: 9. The CDR3 length is 13 residues. For the CDR3, the DNA is TGTGCCACCCGGAGCGGGAGTCAACCCGAGCAGTACTTC. This codes for CATRSGSQPEQYF.

The chain is built from TRBV19 and TRBJ2-1; TRBD1 aligns across 7 bases. The CDR3 is 15 amino acids. Looked up from germline, CDR1 is LNHDA and CDR2 is SQIVND (reference sequence). Unmatched junction bases numbered 5, after V lost 5 bases and J lost 1 base. The CDR3 loop is CASSGRGRSYNEQFF. Here the CDR3 DNA reads TGTGCCAGTAGTGGCAGGGGGAGATCCTACAATGAGCAGTTCTTC.

This rearrangement joins TRBV9 to TRBJ2-2, with a weak D call TRBD2 (5 bases). The CDR3 sequence is 18 residues long. Trimming shortened V by 4 bases and J by 8 bases, and 27 bases separated the two germline ends. Looked up from germline, CDR1 is SGDLS and CDR2 is YYNGEE. The CDR3 DNA sequence: TGTGCCAGCAGCAGAGGGTTGGGTAGGGCCGGGTCCGGTGGGGAGCTGTTTTTT. Protein: CASSRGLGRAGSGGELFF.

The CDR3, as DNA: TGTGCCAGCAGCTTATTTGGCAGGGAAGGAGCTTTCTTT. Translation gives CASSLFGREGAFF. The rearrangement uses TRBV7-2 and TRBJ1-1, with TRBD1 as a possible D gene (5 bases). This CDR3 spans 13 amino acids. The V and J ends lost 2 bases and 10 bases respectively, with 14 bases between them. The germline gives CDR1 SGHTA, CDR2 FQGNSA.

This chain uses TRBV5-1 with TRBJ2-7, with 8 bases aligning to TRBD2. J was trimmed by 0 bases and V by 3 bases; bases with no gene match: 8. Germline values: CDR1 SGHRS, CDR2 YFSETQ. The CDR3 consists of 16 residues. The chain's CDR3 is CASSSGGTSSSYEQYF. Written as DNA, the CDR3 is TGCGCCAGCAGCTCGGGGGGGACAAGCAGCTCCTACGAGCAGTACTTC.

The J gene is TRBJ2-3, the V gene TRBV7-9; D remains ambiguous. In germline, CDR1 is SEHNR, CDR2 FQNEAQ (reference sequence). The CDR3 has 15 amino acids. V dropped 3 bases and J dropped 4 bases, with 14 bases sitting between them. CDR3 sequence: CASSFPTMQSDTQYF. The CDR3 coding sequence is TGTGCCAGCAGCTTCCCTACCATGCAATCAGATACGCAGTATTTT.

The chain couples TRBV30 to TRBJ2-1, with D possibly TRBD2 on 5 matching bases. Trimming took 3 bases from V and 9 from J, leaving 15 bases between them. CDR3 size: 13 residues. Germline V gives CDR1 GTSNPN, CDR2 SVGIG (reference sequence). CDR3 nucleotides: TGTGCCTGGAGGGACGTGGGAGCCCGTGAGCAGTTCTTC. Translation: CAWRDVGAREQFF.

The chain uses TRBV5-1 and TRBJ1-2, with a weak D call TRBD1 (6 bases). Germline V lookup: CDR1 SGHRS, CDR2 YFSETQ. The CDR3 length is 14 residues. V was trimmed by 4 bases and J by 8 bases, leaving 18 bases between them. The CDR3 sequence is CASSQSTGLGGYTF. The CDR3 DNA is TGCGCCAGCAGCCAGTCGACAGGTTTAGGAGGCTACACCTTC. Full variable domain (missing parts from reference TRBV5-1 and TRBJ1-2): KAGVTQTPRYLIKTRGQQVTLSCSPISGHRSVSWYQQTPGQGLQFLFEYFSETQRNKGNFPGRFSGRQFSNSRSEMNVSTLELGDSALYLCASSQSTGLGGYTFGSGTRLTVV.

This sequence joins TRBV9 and TRBJ2-1; 9 bases agree with TRBD2. The V and J ends lost 0 bases and 4 bases, in that order; junction bases with no gene match: 5. Germline values: CDR1 SGDLS, CDR2 YYNGEE. This CDR3 has 16 residues. The CDR3: CASSVVGSGSYNEQFF. DNA of the CDR3: TGTGCCAGCAGCGTAGTGGGTAGCGGGAGTTACAATGAGCAGTTCTTC.

V gene TRBV5-6 combines with J gene TRBJ2-5; 11 bases line up with TRBD1. Germline CDR1 reads SGHDT; CDR2 reads YYEEEE. V gave up 2 bases and J gave up 1 base; unmatched junction bases: 1. The CDR3 is 15 residues long. In nucleotides, the CDR3 is TGTGCCAGCAGCTTAGGGACAGGGGGCCAAGAGACCCAGTACTTC. This sequence encodes CASSLGTGGQETQYF.

V is TRBV21-1 and J is TRBJ1-5; the table assigns TRBD1, which was not confirmed against the DNA. TRBV21-1 is listed as a pseudogene. The CDR3 covers 18 residues. In DNA form, the CDR3 reads TGTGCCAGCAGCAACCGAGGGGGGGGACAGGGACCCCTGGAGCCCCAGCATTTT. It translates to CASSNRGGGQGPLEPQHF.

The V call is TRBV7-2, the J call TRBJ1-3; 7 bases map to TRBD1. This CDR3 comprises 15 residues. Looked up from germline, CDR1 is SGHTA and CDR2 is FQGNSA. The ends lost 5 bases at V and 4 bases at J; junction bases unmatched: 8. CDR3 in amino acids: CASSLRTGQGNTIYF. CDR3 DNA: TGTGCCAGCAGCCTTAGGACAGGACAAGGAAACACCATATATTTT.

The rearrangement links TRBV10-3 to TRBJ2-7; TRBD1 is a possible D gene (6 bases). Trimming took off 5 bases at V and 4 bases at J, with 42 bases between the two ends. The germline V gene encodes CDR1 ENHRY and CDR2 SYGVKD. The CDR3 is made up of 23 amino acids. The CDR3 region is CAISPDSTYASLTYERSLYEQYF. Written as DNA, the CDR3 is TGTGCCATCAGTCCGGACAGCACCTACGCGTCTCTCACCTACGAAAGGTCCCTTTACGAGCAGTACTTC.

The CDR3, as DNA: TGCAGCGTTGAAAGGGGACTGATGGAGACCCAGTACTTC. Amino acid sequence: CSVERGLMETQYF. This chain links TRBV29-1 with TRBJ2-5, with D perhaps matching TRBD2 (6 bases). Trimming stripped 2 bases from V and 5 bases from J, with 12 bases between. Germline V gene sequence: CDR1 SQVTM, CDR2 ANQGSEA. CDR3 size: 13 residues.

The chain has TRBV5-6 and TRBJ2-1; TRBD1 agrees at 11 bases. The V gene's germline CDR1 is SGHDT and CDR2 YYEEEE. The trim removed 1 base at V and 8 bases at J, leaving 5 bases unmatched. The CDR3 sequence is 15 residues long. CDR3 nucleotide sequence: TGTGCCAGCAGCTTGTCGGGACAGGGGGAGGATGAGCAGTTCTTC. Amino acid sequence: CASSLSGQGEDEQFF.

The gene calls are TRBV29-1 and TRBJ2-7; weak D call: TRBD2 (6 bases). The germline V gene encodes CDR1 SQVTM and CDR2 ANQGSEA. The CDR3 has 10 residues. With 6 bases removed from V and 7 bases from J, the gap between germline ends came to 10 bases. CDR3 sequence (DNA): TGCAGCGTCGGAGGGAGGGAGCAGTACTTC. Encoded protein: CSVGGREQYF.

This chain joins TRBV6-5 and TRBJ2-5, with D perhaps matching TRBD1 (7 bases). V dropped 6 bases and J dropped 4 bases, with 18 bases sitting between them. This CDR3 is 15 amino acids long. Germline V gene lookup returns CDR1 MNHEY and CDR2 SVGAGI. In DNA, the CDR3 is TGTGCCAGCAGCCGAGGAGGGGGCACAGGAGAGACCCAGTACTTC. This codes for CASSRGGGTGETQYF.

The V call is TRBV19, the J call TRBJ2-7, with TRBD1 matching over 9 bases. CDR1 is LNHDA, CDR2 SQIVND, per germline (reference sequence). J gave up 3 bases and V 4 bases, and 7 bases lay outside the gene matches. The CDR3 runs to 15 residues. The DNA for the CDR3 is TGTGCCAGTAGTAAGCCCGGGACAGGGCGCTACGAGCAGTACTTC. Its translation: CASSKPGTGRYEQYF.

The chain employs TRBV4-1 and TRBJ2-1; 7 bases map to TRBD2. The CDR3 runs 16 residues. Per germline, CDR1 MGHRA and CDR2 YSYEKL. Trimming removed 0 bases from V and 5 bases from J; junction bases left unmatched: 7. The chain's CDR3 is CASSQDRREPNNEQFF. Written as DNA, the CDR3 is TGCGCCAGCAGCCAAGATAGGCGGGAGCCCAACAATGAGCAGTTCTTC.

The V call is TRBV2, the J call TRBJ1-4; 9 bases are a match to TRBD1. Unmatched junction bases numbered 5, after V lost 7 bases and J lost 8 bases. Per germline, CDR1 SNHLY and CDR2 FYNNEI. This CDR3 comprises 13 residues. In nucleotides, the CDR3 is TGTGCCAGCACCGGGACAGGGTTCGAAAAACTGTTTTTT. The encoded protein is CASTGTGFEKLFF.